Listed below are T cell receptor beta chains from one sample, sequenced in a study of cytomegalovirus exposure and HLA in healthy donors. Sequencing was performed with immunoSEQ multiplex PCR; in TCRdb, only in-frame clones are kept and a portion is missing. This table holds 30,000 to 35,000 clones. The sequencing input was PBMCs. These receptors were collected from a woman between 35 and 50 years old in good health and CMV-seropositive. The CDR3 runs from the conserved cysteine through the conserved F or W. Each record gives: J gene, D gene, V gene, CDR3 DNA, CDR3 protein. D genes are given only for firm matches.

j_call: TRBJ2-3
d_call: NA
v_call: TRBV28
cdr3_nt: TGTGCCAGCAGTTCTGGGCAGTTGTCCACAGATACGCAGTATTTT
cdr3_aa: CASSSGQLSTDTQYF

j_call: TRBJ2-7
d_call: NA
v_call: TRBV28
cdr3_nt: TGTGCCAGCAGTTTGCAGGGCCGGGCAGAGCAGTACTTC
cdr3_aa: CASSLQGRAEQYF

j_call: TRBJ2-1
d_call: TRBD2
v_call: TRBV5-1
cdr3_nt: TGCGCCAGCAGCTTGGTTCTAGCGGAAAGCTCCTACAATGAGCAGTTCTTC
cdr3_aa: CASSLVLAESSYNEQFF

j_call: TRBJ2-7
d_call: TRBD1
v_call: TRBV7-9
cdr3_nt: TGTGCCAGCAGCCGTTTGGGACAGGGCGCCGAGCAGTACTTC
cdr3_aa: CASSRLGQGAEQYF

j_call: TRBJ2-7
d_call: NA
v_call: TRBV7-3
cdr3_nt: TGTGCCAGCAGCCGTGACAGGAGCTCCTACGAGCAGTACTTC
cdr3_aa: CASSRDRSSYEQYF

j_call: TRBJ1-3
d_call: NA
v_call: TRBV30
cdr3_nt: TGTGCCTGGAGCCGGAGTGGAAACACCATATATTTT
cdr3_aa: CAWSRSGNTIYF

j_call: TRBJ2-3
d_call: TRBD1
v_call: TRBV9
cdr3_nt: TGTGCCAGCAGCGTGGGACAGGCTTTATTCACAGATACGCAGTATTTT
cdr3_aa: CASSVGQALFTDTQYF

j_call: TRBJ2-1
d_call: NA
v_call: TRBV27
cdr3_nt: TGTGCCAGCAGTTTAGCCCTCGTGCAGGGGTACAATGAGCAGTTCTTC
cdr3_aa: CASSLALVQGYNEQFF

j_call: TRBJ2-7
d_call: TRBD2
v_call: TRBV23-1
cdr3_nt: TGCGCCAGCAGTCAATCGGGGAGACTAGCGGCCTTTGTAGGGTCCTACGAGCAGTACTTC
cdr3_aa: CASSQSGRLAAFVGSYEQYF

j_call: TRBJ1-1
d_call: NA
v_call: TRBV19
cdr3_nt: TGTGCCAGTAGTATCCGACAGAACACTGAAGCTTTCTTT
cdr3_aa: CASSIRQNTEAFF

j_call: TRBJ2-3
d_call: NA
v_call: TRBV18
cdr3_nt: TGTGCCAGCTCACCGCAAAGGGGATTCGGCACAGATACGCAGTATTTT
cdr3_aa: CASSPQRGFGTDTQYF

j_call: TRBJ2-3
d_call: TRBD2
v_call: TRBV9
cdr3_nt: TGTGCCAGCAGCCCTTTGGGAGGAGCGGGAGCAGCAGATACGCAGTATTTT
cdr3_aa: CASSPLGGAGAADTQYF

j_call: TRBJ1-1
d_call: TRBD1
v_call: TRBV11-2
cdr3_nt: TGTGCCAGCAGCGGGGACAGGAACACTGAAGCTTTCTTT
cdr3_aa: CASSGDRNTEAFF

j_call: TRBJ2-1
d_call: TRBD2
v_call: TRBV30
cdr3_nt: TGTGCCTGGAGTCGTAGCGGGAGCTACAATGAGCAGTTCTTC
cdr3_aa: CAWSRSGSYNEQFF

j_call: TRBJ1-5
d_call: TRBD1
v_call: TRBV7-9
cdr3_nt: TGTGCCAGCAGCTCGCTTACAGGGGAGAGCAATCAGCCCCAGCATTTT
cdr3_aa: CASSSLTGESNQPQHF

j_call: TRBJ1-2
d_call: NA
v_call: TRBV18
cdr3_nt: TGTGCCAGCTCACCAGGGACATTTCCGAGGAATGGCTACACCTTC
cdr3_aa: CASSPGTFPRNGYTF

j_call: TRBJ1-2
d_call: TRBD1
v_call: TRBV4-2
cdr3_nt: TGTGCCAGCAGCGGACAGGGCGGTGGCTACACCTTC
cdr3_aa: CASSGQGGGYTF

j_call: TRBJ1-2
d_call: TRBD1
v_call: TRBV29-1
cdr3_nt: TGCAGCGTTGAAGGAGGGGGCGGAAGTGGCTACACCTTC
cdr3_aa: CSVEGGGGSGYTF

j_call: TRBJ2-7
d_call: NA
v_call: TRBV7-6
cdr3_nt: TGTGCCAGCAGCTTAGGAGCGGGTACTACCGAGCAGTACTTC
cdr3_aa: CASSLGAGTTEQYF

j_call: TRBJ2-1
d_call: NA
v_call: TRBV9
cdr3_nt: TGTGCCAGCAGCGCCGGAGGGCCGACTGAGCAGTTCTTC
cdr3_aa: CASSAGGPTEQFF

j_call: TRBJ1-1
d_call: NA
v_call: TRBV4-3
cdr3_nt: TGCGCCAGCAGCCAAGATCAGGGGTGGAACACTGAAGCTTTCTTT
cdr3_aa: CASSQDQGWNTEAFF

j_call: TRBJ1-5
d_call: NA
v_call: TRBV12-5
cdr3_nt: TGTGCTAGTGGTTTGGTATCAGGTTTCGAAAATCAGCCCCAGCATTTT
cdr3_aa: CASGLVSGFENQPQHF

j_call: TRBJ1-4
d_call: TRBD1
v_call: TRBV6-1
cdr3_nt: TGTGCCAGCAGTACCTACAGGGGACCTAATGAAAAACTGTTTTTT
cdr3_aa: CASSTYRGPNEKLFF

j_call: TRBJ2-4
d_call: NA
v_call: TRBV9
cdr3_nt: TGTGCCAGCAGCGTAGCCAGGGGCGGCGTAGACATTCAGTACTTC
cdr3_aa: CASSVARGGVDIQYF

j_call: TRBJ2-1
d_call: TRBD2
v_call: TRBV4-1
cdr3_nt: TGCGCCAGCAGCCAGCTAGCGGGAGGAGCGTACAATGAGCAGTTCTTC
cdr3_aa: CASSQLAGGAYNEQFF

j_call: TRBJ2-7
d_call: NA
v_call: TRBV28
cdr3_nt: TGTGCCAGCAGTCCATCTTCCACAGGGTCCGAGCAGTACTTC
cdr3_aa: CASSPSSTGSEQYF

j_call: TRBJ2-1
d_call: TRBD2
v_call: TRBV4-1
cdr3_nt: TGCGCCAGCAGCCAAGACCCAGCGGGAGAGGAGGATGAGCAGTTCTTC
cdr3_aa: CASSQDPAGEEDEQFF

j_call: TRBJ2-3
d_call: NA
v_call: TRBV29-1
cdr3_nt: TGCAGCGTTGTATCCAGCAGACTACCCACAGATACGCAGTATTTT
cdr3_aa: CSVVSSRLPTDTQYF

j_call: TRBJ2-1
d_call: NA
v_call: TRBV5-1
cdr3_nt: TGCGCCAGCAGCTTGGGCGGGGGCGGCTACTTCCGCAATGAGCAGTTCTTC
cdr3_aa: CASSLGGGGYFRNEQFF

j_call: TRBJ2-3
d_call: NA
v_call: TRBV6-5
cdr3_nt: TGTGCCAGCAGTCAAACTAGCTCCGCGGATACGCAGTATTTT
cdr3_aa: CASSQTSSADTQYF

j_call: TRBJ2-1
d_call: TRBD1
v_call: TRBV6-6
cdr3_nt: TGTGCCAGCAGTTACAGGGACAGGGGTGAGCAGTTCTTC
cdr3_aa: CASSYRDRGEQFF

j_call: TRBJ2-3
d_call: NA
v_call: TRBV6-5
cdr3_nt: TGTGCCAGCAGTTACGGTGGCGGAGGGTTTGGAGATACGCAGTATTTT
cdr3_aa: CASSYGGGGFGDTQYF

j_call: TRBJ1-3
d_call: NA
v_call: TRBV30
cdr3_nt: TGTGCCTGGATACAGGCCTCTGGAAACACCATATATTTT
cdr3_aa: CAWIQASGNTIYF

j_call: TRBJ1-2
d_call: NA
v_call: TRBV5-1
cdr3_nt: TGCGCCAGCAGCTTGGTCGGCAGGGGCGGCTATGGCTACACCTTC
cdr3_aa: CASSLVGRGGYGYTF

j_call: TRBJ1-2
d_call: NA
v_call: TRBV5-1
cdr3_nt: TGCGCCAGCAGCTTGGGGGGAGACTATGGCTACACCTTC
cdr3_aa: CASSLGGDYGYTF

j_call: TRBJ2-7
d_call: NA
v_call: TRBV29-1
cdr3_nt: TGCAGCGTTGGGACAGTAAGCGCCTACGAGCAGTACTTC
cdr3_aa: CSVGTVSAYEQYF

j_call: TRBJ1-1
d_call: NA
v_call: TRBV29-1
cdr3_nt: TGCAGCGGTTTGAGTACTGAAGCTTTCTTT
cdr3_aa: CSGLSTEAFF

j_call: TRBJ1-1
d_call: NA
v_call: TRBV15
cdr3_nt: TGTGCCACCAGCAGAGAGGACTGGTCTAGGGCTTTCTTT
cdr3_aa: CATSREDWSRAFF

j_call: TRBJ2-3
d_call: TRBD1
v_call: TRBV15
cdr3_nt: TGTGCCACCAGTATTACCGGGACAGCGACAGATACGCAGTATTTT
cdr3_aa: CATSITGTATDTQYF

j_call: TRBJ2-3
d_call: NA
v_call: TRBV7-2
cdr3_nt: TGTGCCAGCAGCCAGGCCTTGGGGGCGGATACGCAGTATTTT
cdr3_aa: CASSQALGADTQYF

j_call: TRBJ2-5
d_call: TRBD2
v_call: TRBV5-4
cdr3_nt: TGTGCCAGCAGCTTGGCCCTAGCGGGAGGGGTCCAGTACTTC
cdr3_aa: CASSLALAGGVQYF

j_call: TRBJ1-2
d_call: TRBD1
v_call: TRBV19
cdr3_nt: TGTGCCAGTAGGCAACAGGGGAACTATGGCTACACCTTC
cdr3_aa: CASRQQGNYGYTF

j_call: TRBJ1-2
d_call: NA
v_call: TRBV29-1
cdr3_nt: TGCAGCGTTGAAGCGGACAGCCATCTCTATGGCTACACCTTC
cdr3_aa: CSVEADSHLYGYTF

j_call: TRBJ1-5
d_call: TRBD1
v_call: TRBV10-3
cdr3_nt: TGTGCCATCAGCCGGACAGGGGGCGATGGGAGCAATCAGCCCCAGCATTTT
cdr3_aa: CAISRTGGDGSNQPQHF

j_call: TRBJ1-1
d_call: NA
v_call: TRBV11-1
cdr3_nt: TGTGCCAGCAGCGGACTCAGGGACTCCGAAGCTTTCTTT
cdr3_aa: CASSGLRDSEAFF

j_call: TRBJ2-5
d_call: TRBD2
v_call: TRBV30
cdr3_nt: TGTGCCTGGAATGGAGCGGGGGAAGAGAACCAGTACTTC
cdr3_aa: CAWNGAGEENQYF

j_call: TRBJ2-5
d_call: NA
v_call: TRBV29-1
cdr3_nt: TGCAGCGTCCAAAGGACTTATGAGGAGACCCAGTACTTC
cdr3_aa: CSVQRTYEETQYF

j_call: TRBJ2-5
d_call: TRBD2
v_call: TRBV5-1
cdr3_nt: TGCGCCAGCAGCCCGGGAGGGCCGCCGGAGACCCAGTACTTC
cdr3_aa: CASSPGGPPETQYF